This T cell receptor (beta chain) came from a study of tumor-infiltrating lymphocytes in primary liver carcinoma. Study in general: The cohort included men and women aged 30 to 69 years. Study outcomes and limitations: Tumor specimens were characterized by a significantly higher top-250-clone fraction than blood (p = 0.039).

Regarding this clonotype: What it binds is not known. At one of its ends the junction is not consistent with the germline gene, which may arise from a read error.

Germline CDR1 is MNHEY and CDR2 is SVGEGT. The CDR3 totals 13 residues. Unsorted whole blood supplied the RNA, and germline DNA was extracted too. From 450 to 600 ng total RNA, TCR beta cDNA was generated with a primer in the constant region. Libraries of TCR beta came from three nested multiplex PCR rounds with slightly modified ARM-PCR. A C-beta reverse primer and TRBV1-TRBV30 forward primers served in each of the first two PCR rounds, at 10 cycles apiece. One entry per CDR3 protein, called by TCRdb with MiXCR from the multiplex PCR reads. The sample has fewer than 350,000 distinct CDR3 sequences, 55% to 65% seen once; the top ten hold approximately 9%.

The chain employs TRBV6-2 or TRBV6-3 and TRBJ2-3; the match to TRBD1 covers 7 bases. The TCR sequence derives from a man aged 40-49 years with primary liver carcinoma and hepatitis B virus infection. Source material: peripheral blood. This CDR3 is CASSRQGTDTEYF. CDR3 nucleotides: TGTGCCAGCAGTCGACAGGGCACAGATACGGAGTATTTT.